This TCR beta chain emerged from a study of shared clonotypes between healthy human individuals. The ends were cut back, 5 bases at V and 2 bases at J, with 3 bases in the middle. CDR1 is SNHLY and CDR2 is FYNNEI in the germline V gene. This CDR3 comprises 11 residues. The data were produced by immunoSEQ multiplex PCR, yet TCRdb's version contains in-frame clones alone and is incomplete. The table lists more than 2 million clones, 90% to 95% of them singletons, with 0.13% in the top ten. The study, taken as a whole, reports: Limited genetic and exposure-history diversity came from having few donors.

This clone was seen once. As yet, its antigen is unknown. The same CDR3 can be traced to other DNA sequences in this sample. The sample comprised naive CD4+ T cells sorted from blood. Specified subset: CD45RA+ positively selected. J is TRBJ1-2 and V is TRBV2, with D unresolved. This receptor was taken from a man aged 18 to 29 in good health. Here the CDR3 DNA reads TGTGCCAGCAGTCCAAACTATGGCTACACCTTC. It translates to CASSPNYGYTF.